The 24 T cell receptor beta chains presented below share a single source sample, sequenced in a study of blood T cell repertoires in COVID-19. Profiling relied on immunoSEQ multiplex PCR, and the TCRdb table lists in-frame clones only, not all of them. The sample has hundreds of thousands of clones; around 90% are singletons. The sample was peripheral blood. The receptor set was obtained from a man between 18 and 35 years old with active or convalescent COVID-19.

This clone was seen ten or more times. The DNA of the CDR3 is TGCGCCAGCACCGGACAGGAGGAGGCCGGGGAGCTGTTTTTT. Its protein is CASTGQEEAGELFF. The genes are TRBV10-1 and TRBJ2-2; 7 bases match TRBD1. The CDR3 is 14 residues long. Per germline, CDR1 WNHNN and CDR2 SYGVQD (reference sequence). With V trimmed by 7 bases and J by 6 bases, 8 bases remained unmatched.

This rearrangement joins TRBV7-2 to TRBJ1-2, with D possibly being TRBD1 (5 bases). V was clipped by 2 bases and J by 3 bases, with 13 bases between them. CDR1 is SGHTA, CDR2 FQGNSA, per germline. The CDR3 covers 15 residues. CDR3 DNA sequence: TGTGCCAGCAGCTTAAACCCGGGGACTCACTATGGCTACACCTTC. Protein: CASSLNPGTHYGYTF.

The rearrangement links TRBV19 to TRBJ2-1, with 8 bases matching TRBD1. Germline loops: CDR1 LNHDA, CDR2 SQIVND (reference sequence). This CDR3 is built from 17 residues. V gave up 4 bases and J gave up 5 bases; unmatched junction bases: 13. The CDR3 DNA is TGTGCCAGTAGTACGACGGGGAACAGGGGGGCCCACAATGAGCAGTTCTTC. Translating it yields CASSTTGNRGAHNEQFF.

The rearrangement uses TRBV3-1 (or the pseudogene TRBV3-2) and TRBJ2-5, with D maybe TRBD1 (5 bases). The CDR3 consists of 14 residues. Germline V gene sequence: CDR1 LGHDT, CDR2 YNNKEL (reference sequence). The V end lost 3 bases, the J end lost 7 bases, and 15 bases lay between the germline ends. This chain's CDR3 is CASSHGQGLRTQYF. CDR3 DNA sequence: TGTGCCAGCAGCCACGGCCAGGGTTTGCGGACCCAGTACTTC.

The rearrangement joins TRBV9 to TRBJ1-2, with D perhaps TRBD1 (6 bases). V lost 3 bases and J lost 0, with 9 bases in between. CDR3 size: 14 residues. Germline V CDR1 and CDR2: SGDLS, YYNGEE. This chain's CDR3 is CASSAGVSNYGYTF. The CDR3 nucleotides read TGTGCCAGCAGCGCAGGGGTTTCTAACTATGGCTACACCTTC.

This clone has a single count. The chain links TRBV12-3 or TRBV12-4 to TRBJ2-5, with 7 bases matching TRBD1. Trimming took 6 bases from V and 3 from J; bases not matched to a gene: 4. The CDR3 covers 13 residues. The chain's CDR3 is CASRSTGEETQYF. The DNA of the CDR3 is TGTGCCAGCAGATCTACAGGGGAAGAGACCCAGTACTTC.

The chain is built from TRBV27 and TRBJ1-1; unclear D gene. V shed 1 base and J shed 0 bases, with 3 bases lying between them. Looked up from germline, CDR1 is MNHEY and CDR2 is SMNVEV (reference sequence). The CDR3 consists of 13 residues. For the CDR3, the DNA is TGTGCCAGCAGTTTATTCATGAACACTGAAGCTTTCTTT. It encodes CASSLFMNTEAFF.

The CDR3 nucleotides read TGTGCCAGCAGCAAAGTAGGGGAATTGAACACTGAAGCTTTCTTT. As protein: CASSKVGELNTEAFF. The chain carries TRBV21-1 and TRBJ1-1; no check of the table's D call, TRBD1, against the DNA was made. TRBV21-1 counts as a pseudogene. This CDR3 comprises 15 residues.

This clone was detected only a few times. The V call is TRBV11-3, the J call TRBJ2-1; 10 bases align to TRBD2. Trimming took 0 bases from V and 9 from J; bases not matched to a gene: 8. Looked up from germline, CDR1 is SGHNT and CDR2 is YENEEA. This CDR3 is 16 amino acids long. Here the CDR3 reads CASSLDPAGGRGEQFF. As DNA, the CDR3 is TGTGCCAGCAGCTTAGATCCAGCGGGGGGGCGAGGTGAGCAGTTCTTC.

The DNA of the CDR3 is TGTGCCAGCACCAGGGATAACACTGAAGCTTTCTTT. Protein product: CASTRDNTEAFF. V gene TRBV12-3 or TRBV12-4 combines with J gene TRBJ1-1; maybe TRBD1 (5 bases). This CDR3 is 12 amino acids long. V was pared by 7 bases and J by 2 bases, with 8 bases between.

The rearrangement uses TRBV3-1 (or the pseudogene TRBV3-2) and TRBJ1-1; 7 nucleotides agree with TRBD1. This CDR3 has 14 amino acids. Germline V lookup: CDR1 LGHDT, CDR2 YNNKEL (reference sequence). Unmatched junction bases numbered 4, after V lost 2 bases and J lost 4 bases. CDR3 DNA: TGTGCCAGCAGCCAAAGCAGGGGGAGCACTGAAGCTTTCTTT. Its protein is CASSQSRGSTEAFF.

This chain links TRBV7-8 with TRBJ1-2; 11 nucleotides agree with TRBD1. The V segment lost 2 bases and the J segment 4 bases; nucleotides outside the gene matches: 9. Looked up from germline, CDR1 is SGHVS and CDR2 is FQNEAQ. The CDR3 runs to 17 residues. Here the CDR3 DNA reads TGTGCCAGCAGCTTAAGCGGGACAGGGGGGGGGTCCTATGGCTACACCTTC. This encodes CASSLSGTGGGSYGYTF.

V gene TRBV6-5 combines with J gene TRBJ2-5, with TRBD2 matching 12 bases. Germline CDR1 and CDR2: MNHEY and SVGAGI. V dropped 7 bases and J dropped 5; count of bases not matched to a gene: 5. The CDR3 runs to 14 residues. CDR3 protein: CASNGLAGWETQYF. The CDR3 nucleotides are TGTGCCAGCAATGGACTAGCGGGGTGGGAGACCCAGTACTTC.

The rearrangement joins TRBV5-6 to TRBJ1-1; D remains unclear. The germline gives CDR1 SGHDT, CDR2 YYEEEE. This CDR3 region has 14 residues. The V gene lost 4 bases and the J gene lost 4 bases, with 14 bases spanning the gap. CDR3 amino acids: CASSLGIGITEAFF. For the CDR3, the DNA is TGTGCCAGCAGCCTAGGAATCGGAATCACTGAAGCTTTCTTT.

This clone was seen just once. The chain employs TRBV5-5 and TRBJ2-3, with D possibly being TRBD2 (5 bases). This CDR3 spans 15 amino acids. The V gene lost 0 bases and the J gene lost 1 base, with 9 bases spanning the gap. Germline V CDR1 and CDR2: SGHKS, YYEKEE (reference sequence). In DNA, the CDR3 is TGTGCCAGCAGCTTGGTTGGGCGGGGCACAGATACGCAGTATTTT. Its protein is CASSLVGRGTDTQYF.

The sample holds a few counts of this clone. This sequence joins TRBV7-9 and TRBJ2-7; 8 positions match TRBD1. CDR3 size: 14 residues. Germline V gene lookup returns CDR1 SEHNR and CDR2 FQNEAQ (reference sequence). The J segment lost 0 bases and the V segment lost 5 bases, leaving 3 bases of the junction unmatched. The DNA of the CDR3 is TGTGCCAGCAGCCCTACAGGGGGCTCCTACGAGCAGTACTTC. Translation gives CASSPTGGSYEQYF.

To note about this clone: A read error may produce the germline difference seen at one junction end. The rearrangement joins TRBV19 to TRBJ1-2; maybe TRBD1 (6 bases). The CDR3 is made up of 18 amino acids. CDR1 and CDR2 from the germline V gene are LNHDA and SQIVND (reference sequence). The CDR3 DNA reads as TGTGCCAGCCAGTGGTTGGGGGGGCCTGCGCAAGCTAACTATGGCTCCACCTTC. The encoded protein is CASQWLGGPAQANYGSTF.

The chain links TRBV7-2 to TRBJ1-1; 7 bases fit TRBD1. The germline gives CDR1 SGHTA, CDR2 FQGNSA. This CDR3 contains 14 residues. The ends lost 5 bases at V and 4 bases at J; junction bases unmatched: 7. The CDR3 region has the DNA TGTGCCAGCAGCCTGCGACAGGGAGGCACTGAAGCTTTCTTT. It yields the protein CASSLRQGGTEAFF.

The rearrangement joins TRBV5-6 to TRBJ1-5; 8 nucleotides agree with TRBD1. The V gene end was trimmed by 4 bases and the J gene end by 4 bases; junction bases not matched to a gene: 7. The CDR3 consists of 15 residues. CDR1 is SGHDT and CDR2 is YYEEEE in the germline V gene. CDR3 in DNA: TGTGCCAGCAGCGCCCGGACAGGGTGGAATCAGCCCCAGCATTTT. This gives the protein CASSARTGWNQPQHF.

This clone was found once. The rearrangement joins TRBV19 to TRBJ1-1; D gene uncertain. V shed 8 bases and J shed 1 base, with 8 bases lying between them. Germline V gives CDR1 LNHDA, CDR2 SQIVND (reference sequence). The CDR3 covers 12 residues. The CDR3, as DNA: TGTGCCAGTGAGCCGGGGAACACTGAAGCTTTCTTT. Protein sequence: CASEPGNTEAFF.

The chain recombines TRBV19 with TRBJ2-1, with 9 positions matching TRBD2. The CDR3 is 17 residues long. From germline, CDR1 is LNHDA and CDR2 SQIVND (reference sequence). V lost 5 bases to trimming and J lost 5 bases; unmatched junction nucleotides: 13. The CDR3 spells CASSAPGSGGPNNEQFF. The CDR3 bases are TGTGCCAGTAGTGCACCGGGTAGCGGGGGCCCCAACAATGAGCAGTTCTTC.

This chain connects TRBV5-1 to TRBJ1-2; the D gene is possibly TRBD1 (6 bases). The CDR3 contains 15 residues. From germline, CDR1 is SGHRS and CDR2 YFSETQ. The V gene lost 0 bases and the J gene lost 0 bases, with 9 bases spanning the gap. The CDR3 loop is CASSLGSGANYGYTF. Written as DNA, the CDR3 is TGCGCCAGCAGCTTGGGGTCAGGGGCTAACTATGGCTACACCTTC.

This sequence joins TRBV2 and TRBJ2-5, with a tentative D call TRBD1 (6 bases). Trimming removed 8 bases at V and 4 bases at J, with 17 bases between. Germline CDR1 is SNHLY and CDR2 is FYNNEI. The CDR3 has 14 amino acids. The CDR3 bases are TGTGCCAGCGGGTTGCAGGGGCTGGGAGAGACCCAGTACTTC. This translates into CASGLQGLGETQYF.

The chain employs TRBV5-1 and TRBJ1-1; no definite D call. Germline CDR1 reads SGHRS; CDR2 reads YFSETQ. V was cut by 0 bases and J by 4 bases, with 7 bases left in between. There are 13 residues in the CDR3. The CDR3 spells CASSLGARTEAFF. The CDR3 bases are TGCGCCAGCAGCTTGGGGGCGCGCACTGAAGCTTTCTTT. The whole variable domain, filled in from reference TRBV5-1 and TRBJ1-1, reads KAGVTQTPRYLIKTRGQQVTLSCSPISGHRSVSWYQQTPGQGLQFLFEYFSETQRNKGNFPGRFSGRQFSNSRSEMNVSTLELGDSALYLCASSLGARTEAFFGQGTRLTVV.